The source of this TCR beta chain is a study of blood T cell repertoires in COVID-19. Study details: Sites across the United States, Italy and Spain contributed samples from acute and convalescent COVID-19. PBMCs, B-cell-depleted T cells, or T cells were the source of the cDNA or gDNA that made up the material.

The CDR3 length is 16 residues. Germline CDR1 SGHRS, CDR2 YFSETQ. V lost 3 bases to trimming and J lost 6 bases; unmatched junction nucleotides: 8. In the original workflow: Estimation of nucleated cell counts relied on the amplification of reference gene primers. The protocol was immunoSEQ multiplex PCR, while the TCRdb copy is restricted to in-frame clones and leaves out a portion. V and J calls plus clone size are reproduced from that table; the DNA served to infer D and trimming. The sample carries under 450,000 clones, approximately 80% recorded once. The receptor was derived from a human donor with acute or convalescent COVID-19. The donor label of this sample is uncertain. Source material: peripheral blood. This chain connects TRBV5-1 to TRBJ2-2, with 10 positions matching TRBD1. CDR3 loop: CASSWGQGFAAGELFF. The DNA for the CDR3 is TGCGCCAGCAGCTGGGGACAGGGGTTCGCGGCCGGGGAGCTGTTTTTT.